This T cell receptor beta chain was documented in a study of blood T cell repertoires in COVID-19 (dated by TCRdb to 2020 to 2021). With regard to the full study: Samples from collaborators originated in the United States, Italy and Spain and spanned both the acute and convalescent phases of COVID-19. The material from the prospective study consisted of cDNA or gDNA derived from T cells, B-cell-depleted T cells, or PBMCs. Subjects who had been exposed to COVID-19, were actively infected with it, or had recovered from it provided the deeply sampled blood TCRbeta repertoires that made up the dataset. The repertoires were released in a freely available public database meant as a resource for research on the immune response to SARS-CoV-2. Samples were obtained from the ongoing ImmuneRACE study (first 160 participants) and from 950 to 1,500 subjects provided by 6 global collaborators. Nearly every sample came with metadata listing a de-identified subject ID, COVID-19 status, age in years and sex. Where HLA class I and class II types were available, the types were taken from metadata supplied by the sample provider, not from assay-based typing.

On the study overall, not on this receptor specifically: How much clinical and demographic metadata was included differed by source and by participant, and the metadata was provided uncurated.

The immunoSEQ Assay, a bias-controlled multiplex PCR, was used to amplify TCRbeta CDR3 regions from genomic DNA. As for the authors' bioinformatics: The number of nucleated cells in each sample was estimated by amplification of reference gene primers within the assay. To quantify the absolute abundance of each unique TCRbeta CDR3 rearrangement, sequence reads were collapsed and filtered. For each sample, productive Simpson clonality was calculated as the square root of Simpson's diversity index across productive rearrangements. This immuneACCESS table, as held by TCRdb, lists in-frame sequences with V and J called but not all clones. Of the missing ones, under half trace to an unresolved V gene in checked studies; the others have no known cause. For V, J and clone size, that table is used; D and trimming come from the DNA. This sample lists 250,000 to 350,000 clones; 87% were detected once. Together, the top ten hold around 8.9% of the sample.

As concerns this clone: There is no known antigen for this receptor. No qualities accompany the bases; no much larger clone lies one base away.

Participants in the prospective study were aged roughly 18 to 100 years, lived in about two dozen United States geographic areas, and enrolled through a virtual design. Cohort assignment in the prospective study relied on participant-reported clinical history from a screening survey and a study questionnaire. Recovered participants in ImmuneRACE Cohort 3 were defined by two consecutive negative NP/OP PCR tests, clearance by a healthcare professional, or resolution of symptoms. In the prospective study, mobile phlebotomists collected whole blood, serum and a nasopharyngeal or oropharyngeal swab from each participant. Additional blood draws and questionnaires over an approximately 2-month period could optionally be provided by prospective study participants. Prospective study blood samples were shipped either frozen or at room temperature before DNA extraction. The CDR3 numbers 16 residues from cysteine through phenylalanine. The CDR3 DNA has 48 bases and is translated from base 1. From the germline V gene, CDR1 is SGHTA and CDR2 is FQGNSA. V is trimmed back by 4 bases and J by 4 bases, and the junction contains 12 bases that no gene match accounts for.

The sequenced material came from PBMCs or T cells enriched from blood (not recorded which). The chain couples TRBV7-2 to TRBJ1-2, and TRBD1 matches 7 of the central bases. The TCR comes from a woman between 18 and 29 years old who had recovered from COVID-19. The CDR3 amino acid sequence is: CASSSVPTGPIYGYTF. The DNA is TGTGCCAGCAGCTCCGTTCCGACAGGGCCAATCTATGGCTACACCTTC.